This T cell receptor beta chain was captured by sequencing in a study of tumor-infiltrating lymphocytes in localized non-small cell lung cancer. TCRdb's copy holds only in-frame clones and misses some; the assay was immunoSEQ multiplex PCR. The data show roughly 9,900 clones, 55% to 80% seen once. CDR3 length equals 16 residues. V was clipped by 1 base and J by 1 base, with 13 bases between them. Per germline, CDR1 SGHAT and CDR2 FQNNGV. Sequencing was done on a sample of lung tumor tissue. The source of this sequence is a human donor with non-small cell lung cancer. This chain joins TRBV11-2 and TRBJ1-1, with D maybe TRBD1 (5 bases). CDR3 in amino acids: CASSLVMGVANTEAFF. The CDR3 nucleotides are TGTGCCAGCAGCTTAGTGATGGGGGTCGCGAACACTGAAGCTTTCTTT.